These 17 T cell receptor beta chains originate from one sample sequenced in a study of blood T cell repertoires in COVID-19. Measured with immunoSEQ multiplex PCR; TCRdb has only the in-frame clones, and not every one. The top ten hold about 10% of the sample, which has 200,000 to 300,000 clones, about nine tenths seen once. The sample was peripheral blood. The source of these receptors is a man in his forties who had recovered from COVID-19.

The gene calls are TRBV18 and TRBJ1-5; TRBD1 agrees at 11 bases. Trimming removed 1 base from V and 6 bases from J; junction bases left unmatched: 5. The CDR3 is 16 amino acids. Germline CDR1 is KGHSH and CDR2 is LQKENI. CDR3 amino acids: CASSPLGQGAPQPQHF. The CDR3 DNA reads as TGTGCCAGCTCACCACTCGGACAGGGGGCACCTCAGCCCCAGCATTTT.

V is TRBV13 and J is TRBJ2-3, with a weak D call TRBD1 (6 bases). Germline CDR1 PRHDT, CDR2 FYEKMQ (reference sequence). V lost 4 bases and J 1 base, leaving 12 bases between the germline ends. This CDR3 spans 15 amino acids. The CDR3 DNA is TGTGCCAGCAGCTCCGGACAGAGTCGCACAGATACGCAGTATTTT. Translated: CASSSGQSRTDTQYF. The full variable domain, with the rest looked up from reference TRBV13 and TRBJ2-3, is AAGVIQSPRHLIKEKRETATLKCYPIPRHDTVYWYQQGPGQDPQFLISFYEKMQSDKGSIPDRFSAQQFSDYHSELNMSSLELGDSALYFCASSSGQSRTDTQYFGPGTRLTVL.

Only a few counts were recorded for this clone. This chain links TRBV5-5 with TRBJ1-2; 7 bases map to TRBD1. Germline CDR1 and CDR2: SGHKS and YYEKEE (reference sequence). The CDR3 consists of 14 residues. The trim removed 6 bases at V and 4 bases at J, leaving 9 bases unmatched. The CDR3 nucleotides are TGTGCCAGCACCCGACAGGGTAAGGGCTATGGCTACACCTTC. It encodes CASTRQGKGYGYTF.

The rearrangement links TRBV7-3 to TRBJ2-3, with D unclear. Trimming cost V 5 bases and J 6 bases, with 15 bases left between them. Germline V gives CDR1 SGHTA, CDR2 FQGTGA. The length of the CDR3 is 14 residues. DNA for the CDR3: TGTGCCAGCAGCCGTTCGGAGCTGTCGGATACGCAGTATTTT. Protein product: CASSRSELSDTQYF.

The chain is built from TRBV4-2 and TRBJ1-1, with TRBD1 as a possible D gene (5 bases). The CDR3 consists of 14 residues. The germline V and J ends were trimmed by 4 bases and 1 base, with 10 bases remaining between them. The V gene's germline CDR1 is LGHNA and CDR2 YNFKEQ. The CDR3 loop reads CASSPQGGNTEAFF. CDR3 bases: TGTGCCAGCAGCCCGCAGGGTGGGAACACTGAAGCTTTCTTT.

The gene calls are TRBV28 and TRBJ1-1; 8 positions agree with TRBD1. The trim removed 4 bases at V and 5 bases at J, leaving 6 bases unmatched. The germline V gene has CDR1 MDHEN and CDR2 SYDVKM. This CDR3 is built from 14 residues. The CDR3 here is CASSWTGRGTEAFF. The CDR3 coding sequence is TGTGCCAGCAGTTGGACAGGGAGAGGTACTGAAGCTTTCTTT.

The chain combines TRBV10-3 with TRBJ2-1; TRBD2 aligns across 15 bases. CDR1 and CDR2 from the germline V gene are ENHRY and SYGVKD. After removal of 6 bases from V and 7 bases from J, the junction contained 7 bases not matched to a gene. This CDR3 has 16 residues. This CDR3 reads CAIREGLAGGRNEQFF. Written as DNA, the CDR3 is TGTGCCATCAGAGAAGGACTAGCGGGGGGGAGGAATGAGCAGTTCTTC.

This chain uses TRBV7-8 with TRBJ2-7; TRBD1 agrees at 9 bases. J lost 7 bases, V lost 5 bases, and 9 bases had no gene match. Germline V gene data show CDR1 as SGHVS and CDR2 as FQNEAQ. The length of the CDR3 is 14 residues. This chain's CDR3 is CASSLRTGVGEQYF. For the CDR3, the DNA is TGTGCCAGCAGCCTAAGGACAGGGGTGGGTGAGCAGTACTTC. The full variable domain, completed using reference TRBV7-8 and TRBJ2-7, is GAGVSQSPRYKVAKRGQDVALRCDPISGHVSLFWYQQALGQGPEFLTYFQNEAQLDKSGLPSDRFFAERPEGSVSTLKIQRTQQEDSAVYLCASSLRTGVGEQYFGPGTRLTVT.

This chain joins TRBV7-2 and TRBJ2-7; D ambiguous. The germline V gene encodes CDR1 SGHTA and CDR2 FQGNSA. This CDR3 has 14 amino acids. V lost 2 bases and J lost 2, with 10 bases in between. The CDR3 sequence: CASSLFVGTYEQYF. The CDR3 region has the DNA TGTGCCAGCAGCTTATTTGTCGGTACCTACGAGCAGTACTTC.

This clone was observed once. This chain joins TRBV6-2 or TRBV6-3 and TRBJ1-1; tentatively, D is TRBD1 (5 bases). V was trimmed by 0 bases and J by 3 bases, leaving 11 bases between them. CDR3 size: 15 residues. The germline V gene encodes CDR1 MNHEY and CDR2 SVGEGT. CDR3 amino acids: CASSYSNRIDTEAFF. The DNA of the CDR3 is TGTGCCAGCAGTTACTCGAACAGGATTGACACTGAAGCTTTCTTT.

V is TRBV7-2 and J is TRBJ2-7; 8 bases agree with TRBD1. V lost 2 bases to trimming and J lost 8 bases; unmatched junction nucleotides: 5. The CDR3 has 13 residues. From germline, CDR1 is SGHTA and CDR2 FQGNSA. The chain's CDR3 is CASSLNAGGKQYF. The CDR3 DNA sequence: TGTGCCAGCAGCTTAAATGCAGGGGGCAAGCAGTACTTC.

The rearrangement joins TRBV4-1 to TRBJ2-7; no clear D. The V gene's germline CDR1 is MGHRA and CDR2 YSYEKL. There are 14 residues in the CDR3. The V end was cut by 2 bases, the J end by 4 bases, with 12 bases between. As DNA, the CDR3 is TGCGCCAGCAGCCAATTTTCCTTATCTTACGAGCAGTACTTC. Translation gives CASSQFSLSYEQYF.

This chain joins TRBV2 and TRBJ2-1; 12 nucleotides agree with TRBD2. V lost 7 bases to trimming and J lost 9 bases; unmatched junction nucleotides: 16. Germline V gives CDR1 SNHLY, CDR2 FYNNEI. The CDR3 length is 17 residues. CDR3 DNA: TGTGCCAGCACCCCGAACCTAGCGGGAGGGCCGTTGGGTGAGCAGTTCTTC. Protein product: CASTPNLAGGPLGEQFF.

The CDR3 DNA is TGTGCCAGCAGTGAAAGGGACTCGTTTGGCTACACCTTC. Translated, it gives CASSERDSFGYTF. The gene calls are TRBV2 and TRBJ1-2, with D possibly matching TRBD1 (5 bases). The CDR3 is 13 residues long. From germline, CDR1 is SNHLY and CDR2 FYNNEI. V gave up 2 bases and J gave up 7 bases, with 11 bases separating them.

This clone has a handful of counts. This chain joins TRBV7-9 and TRBJ1-5, with 8 bases identical to TRBD1. Germline CDR1 reads SEHNR; CDR2 reads FQNEAQ (reference sequence). With 5 bases clipped from V and 9 bases from J, the junction kept 9 bases outside the gene matches. This CDR3 has 14 residues. The CDR3 spells CASSHPGGQGPQHF. The CDR3 DNA sequence: TGTGCCAGCAGCCACCCAGGGGGCCAAGGGCCCCAGCATTTT.

The V gene is TRBV9, the J gene TRBJ2-1, with D perhaps TRBD2 (5 bases). V was shortened by 0 bases and J by 3 bases, with 10 bases between the two germline ends. This CDR3 region has 15 residues. The germline CDR1 and CDR2 sequences are SGDLS and YYNGEE. Here the CDR3 DNA reads TGTGCCAGCAGCGTAGAGACTGGGAGCTACAATGAGCAGTTCTTC. Translated: CASSVETGSYNEQFF. Together with reference TRBV9 and TRBJ2-1, the CDR3 gives the full variable domain: DSGVTQTPKHLITATGQRVTLRCSPRSGDLSVYWYQQSLDQGLQFLIQYYNGEERAKGNILERFSAQQFPDLHSELNLSSLELGDSALYFCASSVETGSYNEQFFGPGTRLTVL.

The genes are TRBV11-2 and TRBJ2-5, with 15 bases aligning to TRBD2. J was trimmed by 3 bases and V by 1 base; bases with no gene match: 6. Germline-derived CDR1 and CDR2 are SGHAT and FQNNGV. The CDR3 has 18 residues. CDR3 residues: CASSLAGGTSGRKETQYF. The CDR3 nucleotides are TGTGCCAGCAGCTTAGCGGGGGGGACTAGCGGGAGGAAAGAGACCCAGTACTTC.